Each of the 7 T cell receptor beta chains below was sequenced from the same sample in a study of cytomegalovirus exposure and HLA in healthy donors (dated by TCRdb to the late 2010s). Libraries were prepared through the immunoSEQ multiplex PCR assay. For the multiplex PCR, a mixture combining 60 forward primers for TCR Vbeta segments and 13 reverse primers for TCR Jbeta segments was used. This is the immuneACCESS table as TCRdb keeps it, with only in-frame sequences that have V and J called. A part of the clones is gone; compared with another copy, unresolved V genes explain less than half, and the rest is unexplained. The sample table lists roughly 120,000 clones, roughly 82% of them with a count of one. The top ten clonotypes cover 1.5% of the sample. Sequencing input: PBMCs. The receptors were gathered from a young woman in good health and CMV-seronegative.

This clone is a singleton in its sample. The CDR3 sequence: CASQKDLYQETQYF. As DNA, the CDR3 is TGTGCCAGCCAGAAAGACTTGTACCAAGAGACCCAGTACTTC. This chain connects TRBV14 to TRBJ2-5, with unresolved D. Trimming cost V 8 bases and J 0 bases, with 13 bases left between them. Germline lookup yields CDR1 SGHDN and CDR2 FVKESK. CDR3 size: 14 residues.

This clone was seen once. J is TRBJ1-4 and V is TRBV5-1, with D hard to call. Trimming stripped 2 bases from V and 8 bases from J, with 7 bases between. The V gene's germline CDR1 is SGHRS and CDR2 YFSETQ. The CDR3 contains 12 residues. The CDR3 loop reads CASSLNEEKLFF. For the CDR3, the DNA is TGCGCCAGCAGCTTAAACGAGGAAAAACTGTTTTTT.

The V call is TRBV10-3, the J call TRBJ1-2; D is undetermined. Trimming removed 1 base at V and 11 bases at J, with 17 bases between. The CDR3 is 14 residues long. Per the germline V gene, CDR1 is ENHRY and CDR2 is SYGVKD. CDR3 sequence: CAISELLAGGSYTF. DNA of the CDR3: TGTGCCATCAGTGAGTTACTAGCAGGTGGGAGTTACACCTTC.

CDR3 region: CSVEEGTSDYEQYF. Written as DNA, the CDR3 is TGCAGCGTTGAAGAGGGGACTAGTGACTACGAGCAGTACTTC. This chain joins TRBV29-1 and TRBJ2-7, with 8 bases fitting TRBD2. The ends lost 0 bases at V and 3 bases at J; junction bases unmatched: 4. From germline, CDR1 is SQVTM and CDR2 ANQGSEA. The CDR3 has 14 amino acids.

This sequence joins TRBV9 and TRBJ1-2; D possibly corresponds to TRBD1 (6 bases). V was trimmed by 10 bases and J by 6 bases, leaving 13 bases between them. This CDR3 has 11 amino acids. Germline V gene lookup returns CDR1 SGDLS and CDR2 YYNGEE. CDR3 DNA sequence: TGTGCCTCAGGGGACCGAAATGGCTACACCTTC. It codes for CASGDRNGYTF.

The chain employs TRBV6-1 and TRBJ1-2, with TRBD1 identical over 12 bases. V lost 0 bases to trimming and J lost 4 bases; unmatched junction nucleotides: 3. This CDR3 is built from 16 residues. The V gene's germline CDR1 is MNHNS and CDR2 SASEGT. CDR3 residues: CASSEAGTGGPYGYTF. The CDR3 DNA sequence: TGTGCCAGCAGTGAAGCAGGGACAGGGGGCCCCTATGGCTACACCTTC.

This chain connects TRBV6-5 to TRBJ2-5, with D possibly matching TRBD2 (5 bases). The CDR3 length is 15 residues. Germline lookup yields CDR1 MNHEY and CDR2 SVGAGI. V gave up 0 bases and J gave up 2 bases, with 10 bases separating them. The chain's CDR3 is CASSYSGTRQETQYF. The DNA of the CDR3 is TGTGCCAGCAGTTACTCCGGAACTAGACAAGAGACCCAGTACTTC.